The 26 T cell receptor beta chains listed next were all sequenced from one sample in a study of blood T cell repertoires in COVID-19 (dated by TCRdb to 2018 to 2021). Libraries were constructed by the immunoSEQ multiplex PCR assay. What TCRdb holds here is the immuneACCESS table cut down to in-frame rearrangements. Part of the clones is not present; checked against another copy, under half of the missing clones reflect an unresolved V gene, and the others are unexplained. The sample table contains approximately 140,000 clones; only one count was recorded for 84% of them. The top ten hold about 8.9% of the sample. The source material was peripheral blood. These receptor sequences come from a man aged 25 to 40 with COVID-19, enrolled during active disease.

The J gene is TRBJ1-1, the V gene TRBV3-1 (or the pseudogene TRBV3-2), with TRBD1 identical over 9 bases. V trimming: 0 bases; J trimming: 0 bases; junction bases outside the gene matches: 11. The germline gives CDR1 LGHDT, CDR2 YNNKEL (reference sequence). The CDR3 has 19 residues. The chain's CDR3 is CASSQDFWSTGGLNTEAFF. Written as DNA, the CDR3 is TGTGCCAGCAGCCAAGATTTTTGGTCGACAGGGGGATTGAACACTGAAGCTTTCTTT.

The gene calls are TRBV7-9 and TRBJ2-1; 9 positions agree with TRBD2. This CDR3 has 15 amino acids. J was trimmed by 9 bases and V by 2 bases; bases with no gene match: 8. Germline assignment: CDR1 SEHNR and CDR2 FQNEAQ (reference sequence). The CDR3 DNA sequence: TGTGCCAGCAGCTTACTTAGCGGGAGAAGGTCTGAGCAGTTCTTC. Amino acid sequence: CASSLLSGRRSEQFF.

V is TRBV14 and J is TRBJ1-1; D gene uncertain. CDR3 length: 15 residues. The V end lost 4 bases, the J end lost 2 bases, and 14 bases lay between the germline ends. The germline V gene has CDR1 SGHDN and CDR2 FVKESK. CDR3 residues: CASSPGYTGNTEAFF. The CDR3 DNA reads as TGTGCCAGCAGCCCCGGCTATACGGGAAACACTGAAGCTTTCTTT. The complete variable domain, with remaining parts taken from reference TRBV14 and TRBJ1-1, reads EAGVTQFPSHSVIEKGQTVTLRCDPISGHDNLYWYRRVMGKEIKFLLHFVKESKQDESGMPNNRFLAERTGGTYSTLKVQPAELEDSGVYFCASSPGYTGNTEAFFGQGTRLTVV.

The V and J genes are TRBV11-2 and TRBJ2-3, with 8 bases lining up with TRBD2. The germline gives CDR1 SGHAT, CDR2 FQNNGV. V trimming: 1 base; J trimming: 2 bases; junction bases outside the gene matches: 2. This CDR3 comprises 15 residues. In nucleotides, the CDR3 is TGTGCCAGCAGCTTAGCGGGAGGGATCACAGATACGCAGTATTTT. Translated: CASSLAGGITDTQYF.

V gene TRBV2 combines with J gene TRBJ2-2; unclear D gene. The V and J ends lost 2 bases and 1 base respectively, with 8 bases between them. From germline, CDR1 is SNHLY and CDR2 FYNNEI. The CDR3 is 15 residues long. The CDR3 DNA follows: TGTGCCAGCAGTGAATCGGGTCAGAACACCGGGGAGCTGTTTTTT. Protein product: CASSESGQNTGELFF.

The rearrangement links TRBV2 to TRBJ2-4; 8 bases line up with TRBD1. V was pared by 0 bases and J by 7 bases, with 8 bases of the junction left unmatched. The CDR3 totals 16 residues. Germline loops: CDR1 SNHLY, CDR2 FYNNEI. Written as DNA, the CDR3 is TGTGCCAGCAGTGAAGCTCCGTTCAGGGGGCGTAACATTCAGTACTTC. Its translation is CASSEAPFRGRNIQYF.

The chain employs TRBV28 and TRBJ1-2; D gene uncertain. The V and J ends lost 6 bases and 6 bases respectively, with 14 bases between them. Germline assignment: CDR1 MDHEN and CDR2 SYDVKM. CDR3 length: 13 residues. The DNA of the CDR3 is TGTGCCAGCAGCTCGGTCTTGTTGCATGGCTACACCTTC. Translated, it gives CASSSVLLHGYTF.

CDR3 nucleotide sequence: TGCGCCAGCAGCCAGAGCGGGACGGGGGTCCAGCCCCAGCATTTT. As protein: CASSQSGTGVQPQHF. This chain joins TRBV4-1 and TRBJ1-5, with D perhaps matching TRBD1 (5 bases). From germline, CDR1 is MGHRA and CDR2 YSYEKL. V lost 3 bases and J 7 bases, leaving 16 bases between the germline ends. The CDR3 is made up of 15 amino acids.

J is TRBJ1-2 and V is TRBV6-5; maybe TRBD1 (6 bases). The CDR3 contains 14 residues. The germline gives CDR1 MNHEY, CDR2 SVGAGI. Trimming shortened V by 5 bases and J by 6 bases, and 16 bases separated the two germline ends. CDR3 sequence (DNA): TGTGCCAGCAGTCCCACGAACAGGGTCAATGGCTACACCTTC. Its translation: CASSPTNRVNGYTF.

This clone has only a few counts. This rearrangement joins TRBV7-2 to TRBJ2-5, with D maybe TRBD2 (5 bases). CDR1 and CDR2 from the germline V gene are SGHTA and FQGNSA. This CDR3 is 14 amino acids long. The V and J ends lost 6 bases and 4 bases respectively, with 15 bases between them. This chain's CDR3 is CASRPPGYGETQYF. The CDR3 DNA sequence: TGTGCCAGCAGGCCTCCGGGATACGGAGAGACCCAGTACTTC.

The chain has TRBV11-3 and TRBJ2-3, with 8 bases aligning to TRBD2. CDR1 SGHNT and CDR2 YENEEA come from the germline V gene. CDR3 length: 16 residues. Trimming took 1 base from V and 2 from J; bases not matched to a gene: 5. CDR3 sequence reads: CASSLGRREATDTQYF. The CDR3 bases are TGTGCCAGCAGCTTAGGGAGGCGGGAGGCCACAGATACGCAGTATTTT. The whole variable domain, filled in from reference TRBV11-3 and TRBJ2-3, reads EAGVVQSPRYKIIEKKQPVAFWCNPISGHNTLYWYLQNLGQGPELLIRYENEEAVDDSQLPKDRFSAERLKGVDSTLKIQPAELGDSAVYLCASSLGRREATDTQYFGPGTRLTVL.

This chain joins TRBV19 and TRBJ2-1, with 10 bases fitting TRBD2. CDR1 is LNHDA, CDR2 SQIVND, per germline (reference sequence). The length of the CDR3 is 15 residues. J was trimmed by 8 bases and V by 1 base; bases with no gene match: 5. CDR3 nucleotides: TGTGCCAGTAGTATAGCTCTAGCGGGAGTCTATGAGCAGTTCTTC. As protein: CASSIALAGVYEQFF.

The chain uses TRBV19 and TRBJ2-1; 8 positions match TRBD2. CDR3 size: 14 residues. Germline lookup yields CDR1 LNHDA and CDR2 SQIVND (reference sequence). Trimming removed 5 bases from V and 10 bases from J; junction bases left unmatched: 10. The CDR3 coding sequence is TGTGCCAGTAGTGGGGGCGGGAGGCTAGGCGAGCAGTTCTTC. The encoded protein is CASSGGGRLGEQFF.

V gene TRBV6-4 combines with J gene TRBJ1-2; D gene ambiguous. The V gene's germline CDR1 is MRHNA and CDR2 SNTAGT. The CDR3 is made up of 15 amino acids. Trimming took off 0 bases at V and 0 bases at J, with 8 bases between the two ends. As DNA, the CDR3 is TGTGCCAGCAGTGACTCTGGTTTAGCTAACTATGGCTACACCTTC. It translates to CASSDSGLANYGYTF.

The chain recombines TRBV28 with TRBJ1-2; 7 positions match TRBD1. V trimming: 3 bases; J trimming: 8 bases; junction bases outside the gene matches: 3. The CDR3 length is 12 residues. Germline V gene sequence: CDR1 MDHEN, CDR2 SYDVKM. The CDR3 spells CASSFTGEGYTF. The CDR3 region has the DNA TGTGCCAGCAGTTTTACAGGGGAGGGCTACACCTTC.

The chain has TRBV10-1 and TRBJ2-7; tentatively, D is TRBD2 (6 bases). V was trimmed by 4 bases and J by 6 bases, leaving 16 bases between them. The CDR3 extends over 14 amino acids. Germline-derived CDR1 and CDR2 are WNHNN and SYGVQD (reference sequence). The CDR3 region is CASSAAGSGFEQYF. In DNA form, the CDR3 reads TGCGCCAGCAGTGCGGCGGGATCGGGGTTCGAGCAGTACTTC.

This rearrangement joins TRBV19 to TRBJ1-6, with 8 bases aligning to TRBD1. The CDR3 contains 15 residues. V lost 6 bases to trimming and J lost 6 bases; unmatched junction nucleotides: 7. Germline V gene sequence: CDR1 LNHDA, CDR2 SQIVND (reference sequence). The CDR3: CASSPDRGGNSPLHF. In DNA form, the CDR3 reads TGTGCCAGTAGCCCAGACAGGGGCGGTAATTCACCCCTCCACTTT.

J is TRBJ2-7 and V is TRBV30; the D gene is possibly TRBD1 (6 bases). The CDR3 covers 12 residues. CDR1 is GTSNPN, CDR2 SVGIG, per germline (reference sequence). V gave up 5 bases and J gave up 6 bases, with 14 bases separating them. This chain's CDR3 is CAWDRRVGEQYF. In DNA, the CDR3 is TGTGCCTGGGACAGGAGAGTCGGCGAGCAGTACTTC. Looking up the rest from reference TRBV30 and TRBJ2-7 gives the full variable domain: SQTIHQWPATLVQPVGSPLSLECTVEGTSNPNLYWYRQAAGRGLQLLFYSVGIGQISSEVPQNLSASRPQDRQFILSSKKLLLSDSGFYLCAWDRRVGEQYFGPGTRLTVT.

The chain employs TRBV5-5 and TRBJ1-1; 8 bases agree with TRBD1. CDR1 and CDR2 (germline): SGHKS, YYEKEE (reference sequence). The CDR3 totals 14 residues. With 5 bases clipped from V and 4 bases from J, the junction kept 7 bases outside the gene matches. The CDR3 DNA follows: TGTGCCAGCAGTACCCGGGACAGGATCACTGAAGCTTTCTTT. Translation gives CASSTRDRITEAFF.

This clone was observed a single time. At the DNA level, this CDR3 is encoded by other sequences in the same sample as well. This chain links TRBV7-2 with TRBJ2-5; 8 bases are a match to TRBD2. CDR1 and CDR2 (germline): SGHTA, FQGNSA. The V gene end was trimmed by 2 bases and the J gene end by 3 bases; junction bases not matched to a gene: 5. There are 15 residues in the CDR3. CDR3 coding DNA: TGTGCCAGCAGCTTAAGGGCGGGAGGAGAAGAGACCCAGTACTTC. Translation: CASSLRAGGEETQYF.

This clone was seen once. This chain uses TRBV7-9 with TRBJ2-7, with 13 positions matching TRBD2. J gave up 7 bases and V 1 base, and 10 bases lay outside the gene matches. CDR1 and CDR2 from the germline V gene are SEHNR and FQNEAQ (reference sequence). The CDR3 is 17 residues long. The CDR3 nucleotides read TGTGCCAGCAGCTTAGTGGGACTAGCGGGATCCAAGAGGGAGCAGTACTTC. Protein sequence: CASSLVGLAGSKREQYF.

The rearrangement uses TRBV9 and TRBJ2-7, with D possibly TRBD1 on 5 matching bases. This CDR3 is 15 amino acids long. The germline V and J ends were trimmed by 4 bases and 3 bases, with 17 bases remaining between them. Germline lookup yields CDR1 SGDLS and CDR2 YYNGEE. The CDR3 loop is CASSPQGLGIYEQYF. CDR3 nucleotides: TGTGCCAGCAGCCCCCAGGGTTTGGGGATCTACGAGCAGTACTTC.

The chain is built from TRBV2 and TRBJ1-2, with 9 bases lining up with TRBD1. The junction had 16 bases not matched to a gene; V was cut back by 6 bases and J by 8 bases. This CDR3 has 16 residues. Per germline, CDR1 SNHLY and CDR2 FYNNEI. CDR3 region: CASRRPGQGRVGGYTF. The CDR3 DNA follows: TGTGCCAGCAGACGACCGGGACAGGGTCGAGTCGGGGGCTACACCTTC. The full variable domain, in which reference TRBV2 and TRBJ1-2 provide the parts outside the CDR3, is EPEVTQTPSHQVTQMGQEVILRCVPISNHLYFYWYRQILGQKVEFLVSFYNNEISEKSEIFDDQFSVERPDGSNFTLKIRSTKLEDSAMYFCASRRPGQGRVGGYTFGSGTRLTVV.

This rearrangement joins TRBV28 to TRBJ2-3; 7 positions agree with TRBD2. The V segment lost 8 bases and the J segment 4 bases; nucleotides outside the gene matches: 3. Germline CDR1 and CDR2: MDHEN and SYDVKM. The CDR3 runs to 12 residues. The CDR3 loop is CASGLAADTQYF. For the CDR3, the DNA is TGTGCCAGCGGCCTAGCGGCAGATACGCAGTATTTT.

The table lists this clone with a count of one. This rearrangement joins TRBV15 to TRBJ2-5, with 13 positions matching TRBD2. J lost 2 bases, V lost 5 bases, and 5 bases had no gene match. CDR1 and CDR2 from the germline V gene are LNHNV and YYDKDF (reference sequence). CDR3 size: 16 residues. The CDR3 DNA reads TGTGCCACCAGCGGAGGGACTAGCGGGACTCAAGAGACCCAGTACTTC. It codes for CATSGGTSGTQETQYF.

Here the CDR3 DNA reads TGTGCCAGCAGCTTAGAGTTTTATCCCAAGGCAAAAGCGCGACAGAGCACTGAAGCTTTCTTT. Protein: CASSLEFYPKAKARQSTEAFF. The chain joins TRBV11-3 to TRBJ1-1; D possibly corresponds to TRBD1 (5 bases). This CDR3 region has 21 residues. Trimming removed 0 bases from V and 4 bases from J, with 30 bases in between. Germline values: CDR1 SGHNT, CDR2 YENEEA.